The 23 T cell receptor beta chains in this list originate from one sample, sequenced in a study of Graves' ophthalmopathy and Graves' hyperthyroidism. The sequenced template was RNA, covering the TCR beta CDR3 region. RT-PCR in the first round used HTBI primers; a second-round multiplex PCR followed. Using its own MiXCR run on the multiplex PCR reads, TCRdb lists one record per CDR3 protein. The table has 300,000 to 450,000 distinct CDR3 sequences, roughly a sixth seen once. The sample taken for sequencing was peripheral blood. The receptor set was obtained from an adult woman with stable Graves' hyperthyroidism.

The table lists this clonotype with many counts. The chain has TRBV7-2 and TRBJ1-5; possible D gene TRBD1, 5 bases. The germline V and J ends were trimmed by 1 base and 1 base, with 14 bases remaining between them. This CDR3 contains 17 residues. Germline CDR1 reads SGHTA; CDR2 reads FQGNSA. The CDR3 DNA reads TGTGCCAGCAGCTTAGGGACCGGGGCCCTAAGCAATCAGCCCCAGCATTTT. Its translation: CASSLGTGALSNQPQHF.

This clonotype was observed a handful of times. The V call is TRBV7-6, the J call TRBJ1-6; D perhaps matches TRBD1 (6 bases). In germline, CDR1 is SGHVS, CDR2 FNYEAQ. Trimming took 2 bases from V and 8 from J, leaving 13 bases between them. This CDR3 is 15 amino acids long. DNA for the CDR3: TGTGCCAGCAGCTTAACGGACAGTTTTTATTCACCCCTCCACTTT. This gives the protein CASSLTDSFYSPLHF.

This clonotype was counted ten times or more. V and J are TRBV7-2 and TRBJ2-4; 9 bases are shared with TRBD2. The CDR3 extends over 17 amino acids. The J segment lost 0 bases and the V segment lost 4 bases, leaving 7 bases of the junction unmatched. From germline, CDR1 is SGHTA and CDR2 FQGNSA. CDR3 in amino acids: CASSSGGLAIAKNIQYF. For the CDR3, the DNA is TGTGCCAGCAGCTCTGGAGGACTAGCGATAGCCAAAAACATTCAGTACTTC.

This clonotype was seen a handful of times. The rearrangement links TRBV19 to TRBJ2-7; 7 nucleotides match TRBD1. CDR1 and CDR2 (germline): LNHDA, SQIVND (reference sequence). The CDR3 is 13 amino acids. The J segment lost 2 bases and the V segment lost 9 bases, leaving 7 bases of the junction unmatched. The CDR3 here is CARSGTAAYEQYF. As DNA, the CDR3 is TGTGCCAGATCCGGGACAGCGGCCTACGAGCAGTACTTC. Drawing the rest from reference TRBV19 and TRBJ2-7, the complete variable domain is DGGITQSPKYLFRKEGQNVTLSCEQNLNHDAMYWYRQDPGQGLRLIYYSQIVNDFQKGDIAEGYSVSREKKESFPLTVTSAQKNPTAFYLCARSGTAAYEQYFGPGTRLTVT.

This clonotype occurred many times. V usage is TRBV29-1 and J usage is TRBJ2-6; perhaps TRBD2 as D (7 bases). Trimming pared 0 bases from V and 1 base from J, leaving 10 bases between. The CDR3 covers 16 residues. The germline V gene has CDR1 SQVTM and CDR2 ANQGSEA. The CDR3 loop is CSVEDGGASGANVLTF. For the CDR3, the DNA is TGCAGCGTTGAAGATGGGGGGGCGTCTGGGGCCAACGTCCTGACTTTC.

The rearrangement joins TRBV5-1 to TRBJ2-5; maybe TRBD1 (6 bases). Germline CDR1 reads SGHRS; CDR2 reads YFSETQ. V lost 3 bases to trimming and J lost 3 bases, with 15 bases between them. The CDR3 consists of 15 residues. For the CDR3, the DNA is TGCGCCAGCAGCTATCCAAGACAGGCAAAAGAGACCCAGTACTTC. Residues: CASSYPRQAKETQYF.

The chain's CDR3 is CASSLAPGSGTGGFYEQYF. The DNA of the CDR3 is TGTGCCAGCAGCTTAGCCCCGGGCTCCGGGACAGGGGGCTTCTACGAGCAGTACTTC. V usage is TRBV7-6 and J usage is TRBJ2-7; 12 bases are shared with TRBD1. Germline V gene sequence: CDR1 SGHVS, CDR2 FNYEAQ. V trimming: 0 bases; J trimming: 3 bases; junction bases outside the gene matches: 12. The CDR3 extends over 19 amino acids. The full variable domain, completed using reference TRBV7-6 and TRBJ2-7, is GAGVSQSPRYKVTKRGQDVALRCDPISGHVSLYWYRQALGQGPEFLTYFNYEAQQDKSGLPNDRFSAERPEGSISTLTIQRTEQRDSAMYRCASSLAPGSGTGGFYEQYFGPGTRLTVT.

This clonotype was counted only a few times. This chain joins TRBV29-1 and TRBJ2-5; D unclear. The V gene's germline CDR1 is SQVTM and CDR2 ANQGSEA. The V and J ends lost 7 bases and 5 bases respectively, with 8 bases between them. There are 10 residues in the CDR3. The CDR3 sequence: CSGSEETQYF. CDR3 sequence (DNA): TGCAGCGGATCAGAGGAGACCCAGTACTTC.

This clonotype was recorded many times. The CDR3 nucleotides read TGTGCCATCACCTCCGGGACAACTAACTATGGCTACACCTTC. Translated: CAITSGTTNYGYTF. The rearrangement joins TRBV10-3 to TRBJ1-2, with D possibly being TRBD1 (6 bases). This CDR3 contains 14 residues. CDR1 and CDR2 from the germline V gene are ENHRY and SYGVKD. The V end lost 7 bases, the J end lost 0 bases, and 12 bases lay between the germline ends.

This clonotype was picked up many times. This chain connects TRBV6-6 to TRBJ2-2; TRBD2 agrees at 13 bases. The germline CDR1 and CDR2 sequences are MNHNY and SVGAGI (reference sequence). The CDR3 is made up of 17 amino acids. The V segment lost 0 bases and the J segment 4 bases; nucleotides outside the gene matches: 2. The CDR3 DNA follows: TGTGCCAGCAGTTACTCAGGACTAGCGGGAGTCACCGGGGAGCTGTTTTTT. This encodes CASSYSGLAGVTGELFF.

Only a few counts were recorded for this clonotype. The rearrangement joins TRBV6-1 to TRBJ2-7; D ambiguous. V lost 6 bases to trimming and J lost 3 bases, with 15 bases between them. Germline CDR1 reads MNHNS; CDR2 reads SASEGT. CDR3 length: 14 amino acids. Written as DNA, the CDR3 is TGTGCCAGCAGCCTCCTGGGCCTTAACTACGAGCAGTACTTC. Translation: CASSLLGLNYEQYF.

The sample holds many counts of this clonotype. The chain carries TRBV20-1 and TRBJ1-2; D is uncertain. V lost 6 bases and J 4 bases, leaving 15 bases between the germline ends. CDR3 length: 13 residues. Germline CDR1 reads DFQATT; CDR2 reads SNEGSKA (reference sequence). CDR3 coding DNA: TGCAGTGCGTGGACGGTGCCGGGCTATGGCTACACCTTC. This translates into CSAWTVPGYGYTF.

The chain joins TRBV6-1 to TRBJ2-7, with 7 positions matching TRBD2. The CDR3 has 12 residues. J gave up 7 bases and V 0 bases, and 0 bases lay outside the gene matches. Germline-derived CDR1 and CDR2 are MNHNS and SASEGT. CDR3 sequence (DNA): TGTGCCAGCAGTGAAGCGGGGGGGGAGCAGTACTTC. Translating gives CASSEAGGEQYF.

There are many counts of this clonotype. CDR3 protein: CASSADGNSGNTIYF. CDR3 nucleotide sequence: TGCGCCAGCAGCGCGGACGGAAACTCTGGAAACACCATATATTTT. The gene calls are TRBV10-1 and TRBJ1-3; no clear D gene. This CDR3 is built from 15 residues. Per the germline V gene, CDR1 is WNHNN and CDR2 is SYGVQD (reference sequence). The V end lost 6 bases, the J end lost 0 bases, and 12 bases lay between the germline ends.

The chain carries TRBV6-1 and TRBJ1-3, with D unclear. Germline assignment: CDR1 MNHNS and CDR2 SASEGT. Trimming pared 1 base from V and 0 bases from J, leaving 10 bases between. The length of the CDR3 is 16 residues. The CDR3: CASSEEIVFSGNTIYF. The CDR3 DNA is TGTGCCAGCAGTGAAGAAATAGTCTTCTCTGGAAACACCATATATTTT.

This clonotype was recorded many times. This chain joins TRBV11-2 and TRBJ1-2, with 12 bases that match TRBD1. The CDR3 contains 18 residues. Germline CDR1 SGHAT, CDR2 FQNNGV. Germline trimming cut 6 bases from V and 3 bases from J; bases unmatched to any gene: 14. This chain's CDR3 is CASSFRPGQGARDYGYTF. The CDR3 DNA follows: TGTGCCAGCAGTTTTAGGCCGGGACAGGGGGCTAGAGACTATGGCTACACCTTC.

This clonotype was detected ten times or more. A read error may produce the germline difference seen at one junction end. This chain connects TRBV5-1 to TRBJ1-2, with D maybe TRBD1 (6 bases). The CDR3 runs to 12 residues. Germline V lookup: CDR1 SGHRS, CDR2 YFSETQ. The CDR3 DNA follows: TGCGCCAACAGCCCCGAGGGGGATGGCTACACCTTC. This gives the protein CANSPEGDGYTF. The complete variable domain, with remaining parts taken from reference TRBV5-1 and TRBJ1-2, reads KAGVTQTPRYLIKTRGQQVTLSCSPISGHRSVSWYQQTPGQGLQFLFEYFSETQRNKGNFPGRFSGRQFSNSRSEMNVSTLELGDSALYLCANSPEGDGYTFGSGTRLTVV.

In its sample, this clonotype was seen many times. The V call is TRBV6-2 or TRBV6-3, the J call TRBJ1-2, with 8 bases fitting TRBD1. Looked up from germline, CDR1 is MNHEY and CDR2 is SVGEGT. The length of the CDR3 is 18 residues. J was trimmed by 4 bases and V by 5 bases; bases with no gene match: 18. CDR3: CASSSHIPRTGHFYGYTF. Written as DNA, the CDR3 is TGTGCCAGCAGTAGCCATATTCCTCGGACAGGGCATTTCTATGGCTACACCTTC.

The chain links TRBV12-3 or TRBV12-4 to TRBJ2-5; D is ambiguous. Trimming took 1 base from V and 4 from J, leaving 10 bases between them. This CDR3 has 14 residues. The CDR3 region is CASSLGVRGETQYF. The CDR3, as DNA: TGTGCCAGCAGTTTAGGGGTTCGCGGAGAGACCCAGTACTTC.

This clonotype was seen many times. This sequence joins TRBV12-3 or TRBV12-4 and TRBJ2-7, with D hard to call. The CDR3 length is 13 residues. V was trimmed by 4 bases and J by 2 bases, leaving 9 bases between them. CDR3 bases: TGTGCCAGCAGTTCGACTGAGACCTACGAGCAGTACTTC. Amino acids: CASSSTETYEQYF.

Many counts were recorded for this clonotype. This chain connects TRBV25-1 to TRBJ1-1; a weak D match, TRBD1 (5 bases). The CDR3 runs 11 residues. V lost 6 bases to trimming and J lost 4 bases, with 6 bases between them. CDR1 and CDR2 from the germline V gene are MGHDK and SYGVNS. The CDR3 nucleotides are TGTGCCAGCAGGGGGGTCACTGAAGCTTTCTTT. It is translated as CASRGVTEAFF.

This clonotype appeared many times. The gene calls are TRBV5-6 and TRBJ1-2; the D gene is possibly TRBD1 (6 bases). Germline CDR1 and CDR2: SGHDT and YYEEEE. The CDR3 is 15 residues long. With 4 bases removed from V and 0 bases from J, the gap between germline ends came to 13 bases. Here the CDR3 reads CASSLQTGANYGYTF. CDR3 DNA: TGTGCCAGCAGCCTACAGACAGGAGCTAACTATGGCTACACCTTC.

This chain joins TRBV11-3 and TRBJ2-5; D may be TRBD1 (5 bases). Trimming stripped 0 bases from V and 4 bases from J, with 18 bases between. Germline CDR1 reads SGHNT; CDR2 reads YENEEA. This CDR3 is 17 amino acids long. The CDR3 DNA reads as TGTGCCAGCAGCTTAGATGCCGACAGAAACATCGTAGAGACCCAGTACTTC. Translation gives CASSLDADRNIVETQYF. The whole variable domain, filled in from reference TRBV11-3 and TRBJ2-5, reads EAGVVQSPRYKIIEKKQPVAFWCNPISGHNTLYWYLQNLGQGPELLIRYENEEAVDDSQLPKDRFSAERLKGVDSTLKIQPAELGDSAVYLCASSLDADRNIVETQYFGPGTRLLVL.